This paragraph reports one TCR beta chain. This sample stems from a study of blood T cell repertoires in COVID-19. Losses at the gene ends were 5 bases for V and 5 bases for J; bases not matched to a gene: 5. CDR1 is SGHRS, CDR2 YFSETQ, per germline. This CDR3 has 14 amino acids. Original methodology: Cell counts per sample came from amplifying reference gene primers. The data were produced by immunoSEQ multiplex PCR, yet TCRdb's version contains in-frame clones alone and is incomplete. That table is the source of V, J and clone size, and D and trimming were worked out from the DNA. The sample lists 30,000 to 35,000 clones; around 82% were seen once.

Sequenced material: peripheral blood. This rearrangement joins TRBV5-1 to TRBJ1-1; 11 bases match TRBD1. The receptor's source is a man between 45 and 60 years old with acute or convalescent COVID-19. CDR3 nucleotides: TGCGCCAGCAGACCAGGACAGGGGGCTACTGAAGCTTTCTTT. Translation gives CASRPGQGATEAFF.